The 24 T cell receptor beta chains below were found in one sample sequenced in a study of T cells in Graves' hyperthyroidism and ophthalmopathy. RNA transcripts served as the template for amplifying TCR beta CDR3 regions. HTBI primers were used for first-round RT-PCR of the TCR CDR3. TCRdb recomputed calls from the multiplex PCR reads with MiXCR, one row per CDR3 protein. The table includes approximately 620,000 distinct CDR3 sequences, about a sixth detected once. Sequencing was done on a sample of blood. These receptors all stem from a woman aged 40 to 50 with Graves' ophthalmopathy.

The V and J genes are TRBV18 and TRBJ2-3, with 13 bases identical to TRBD2. The CDR3 covers 16 residues. CDR1 and CDR2 from the germline V gene are KGHSH and LQKENI. The J segment lost 3 bases and the V segment lost 7 bases, leaving 7 bases of the junction unmatched. In nucleotides, the CDR3 is TGTGCCAGCTTACCGCGACTAGCGGGGGGAACAGATACGCAGTATTTT. Protein: CASLPRLAGGTDTQYF.

The V gene is TRBV11-2, the J gene TRBJ2-7, with a weak D call TRBD2 (8 bases). Deletions cut 5 bases from V and 6 bases from J, with 26 bases between. Germline CDR1 is SGHAT and CDR2 is FQNNGV. The CDR3 covers 17 residues. For the CDR3, the DNA is TGTGCCAGCAGCCCACGACCAGGGGGACTAGTAAGGTTCGAGCAGTACTTC. Translation: CASSPRPGGLVRFEQYF.

This clonotype was counted a few times. V is TRBV6-1 and J is TRBJ1-5; D unresolved. The V end lost 2 bases, the J end lost 7 bases, and 18 bases lay between the germline ends. The CDR3 is 16 amino acids. The germline CDR1 and CDR2 sequences are MNHNS and SASEGT. The CDR3 sequence is CASSEIRAGSEQPQHF. CDR3 DNA sequence: TGTGCCAGCAGTGAAATTAGGGCGGGCAGTGAACAGCCCCAGCATTTT.

This clonotype is a singleton in its sample. J is TRBJ1-5 and V is TRBV19; 7 bases align to TRBD1. Trimming at V came to 4 bases and at J to 6 bases, leaving 9 bases not matched to a gene. The CDR3 totals 15 residues. Germline CDR1 LNHDA, CDR2 SQIVND (reference sequence). The CDR3 loop is CASSRGTADGQPQHF. CDR3 DNA: TGTGCCAGTAGTAGGGGGACAGCCGATGGTCAGCCCCAGCATTTT.

At least ten counts were recorded for this clonotype. The J gene is TRBJ1-5, the V gene TRBV2, with 7 bases fitting TRBD1. Germline lookup yields CDR1 SNHLY and CDR2 FYNNEI. V dropped 3 bases and J dropped 2; count of bases not matched to a gene: 10. The length of the CDR3 is 17 residues. CDR3 loop: CASSDNILTGRNQPQHF. Written as DNA, the CDR3 is TGTGCCAGCAGTGATAATATTCTGACAGGGCGCAATCAGCCCCAGCATTTT.

The V and J genes are TRBV20-1 and TRBJ1-1; no definite D call. The V end was cut by 5 bases, the J end by 4 bases, with 11 bases between. The CDR3 is made up of 12 amino acids. CDR1 is DFQATT and CDR2 is SNEGSKA in the germline V gene (reference sequence). CDR3 in amino acids: CSAQEESTEAFF. DNA of the CDR3: TGCAGTGCTCAGGAAGAGAGCACTGAAGCTTTCTTT.

This chain uses TRBV7-9 with TRBJ1-1; TRBD1 is a possible D gene (6 bases). Trimming removed 2 bases from V and 1 base from J, with 14 bases in between. The CDR3 loop spans 16 amino acids. CDR1 is SEHNR and CDR2 is FQNEAQ in the germline V gene (reference sequence). The CDR3 sequence: CASSLSGAGANTEAFF. The CDR3 DNA follows: TGTGCCAGCAGCTTATCCGGGGCAGGGGCGAACACTGAAGCTTTCTTT. Based on the CDR3 plus reference TRBV7-9 and TRBJ1-1, the full variable domain is DTGVSQNPRHKITKRGQNVTFRCDPISEHNRLYWYRQTLGQGPEFLTYFQNEAQLEKSRLLSDRFSAERPKGSFSTLEIQRTEQGDSAMYLCASSLSGAGANTEAFFGQGTRLTVV.

This clonotype occurred many times. The V gene is TRBV7-6, the J gene TRBJ2-1, with D perhaps matching TRBD1 or TRBD2 (7 bases each). The CDR3 extends over 15 amino acids. From germline, CDR1 is SGHVS and CDR2 FNYEAQ. Trimming took off 3 bases at V and 6 bases at J, with 15 bases between the two ends. As DNA, the CDR3 is TGTGCCAGCAGCTTTGAGGCAGGGGGGGGCAATGAGCAGTTCTTC. Translated, it gives CASSFEAGGGNEQFF.

The V call is TRBV2, the J call TRBJ1-1; D unclear. Germline V CDR1 and CDR2: SNHLY, FYNNEI. There are 13 residues in the CDR3. V was trimmed by 10 bases and J by 2 bases, leaving 14 bases between them. CDR3 bases: TGTGCCACCACACAATCCCTCAACACTGAAGCTTTCTTT. Translated, it gives CATTQSLNTEAFF.

The table lists this clonotype with many counts. The rearrangement uses TRBV28 and TRBJ2-1, with 7 positions matching TRBD1. CDR1 is MDHEN, CDR2 SYDVKM, per germline. The CDR3 length is 15 residues. V shed 4 bases and J 4 bases; nucleotides not matched to a gene: 7. CDR3 nucleotides: TGTGCCAGCAGTTGGACAGGTCCTCCGTACAATGAGCAGTTCTTC. Translated, it gives CASSWTGPPYNEQFF. Complete variable domain (other parts from reference TRBV28 and TRBJ2-1): DVKVTQSSRYLVKRTGEKVFLECVQDMDHENMFWYRQDPGLGLRLIYFSYDVKMKEKGDIPEGYSVSREKKERFSLILESASTNQTSMYLCASSWTGPPYNEQFFGPGTRLTVL.

There are many counts of this clonotype. The chain carries TRBV20-1 and TRBJ2-1; 11 bases match TRBD2. V lost 5 bases and J lost 5; bases outside the gene matches: 8. CDR1 DFQATT and CDR2 SNEGSKA come from the germline V gene (reference sequence). This CDR3 comprises 15 residues. As DNA, the CDR3 is TGCAGTGCTGTCGCCGGGACTAGCGGCCACAATGAGCAGTTCTTC. This codes for CSAVAGTSGHNEQFF.

The chain links TRBV10-3 to TRBJ2-1; 13 bases are shared with TRBD2. Germline CDR1 reads ENHRY; CDR2 reads SYGVKD. The trim removed 8 bases at V and 12 bases at J, leaving 13 bases unmatched. This CDR3 has 15 residues. CDR3 bases: TGTGCCATCGGTGGTGGACTAGCGGGAGTCCTCACGCAGTTCTTC. It encodes CAIGGGLAGVLTQFF.

This clonotype has only a few counts. The gene calls are TRBV20-1 and TRBJ2-3; weak D call: TRBD2 (7 bases). This CDR3 has 12 amino acids. Germline V gene data show CDR1 as DFQATT and CDR2 as SNEGSKA (reference sequence). Trimming removed 3 bases at V and 11 bases at J, with 15 bases between. The CDR3 region is CSARGGGGGQYF. CDR3 in DNA: TGCAGTGCTAGGGGGGGCGGCGGGGGGCAGTATTTT.

The rearrangement links TRBV14 to TRBJ2-3; TRBD1 is a possible D gene (5 bases). The CDR3 sequence is 14 residues long. The V end was cut by 4 bases, the J end by 4 bases, with 12 bases between. Germline CDR1 SGHDN, CDR2 FVKESK. The CDR3 coding sequence is TGTGCCAGCAGCCCCAGCTCAGGGTCAGATACGCAGTATTTT. Translated: CASSPSSGSDTQYF.

This clonotype appeared many times. The chain combines TRBV13 with TRBJ2-3; 7 nucleotides align to TRBD1. The J segment lost 0 bases and the V segment lost 3 bases, leaving 6 bases of the junction unmatched. In germline, CDR1 is PRHDT, CDR2 FYEKMQ (reference sequence). The CDR3 contains 16 residues. The CDR3 loop reads CASSLLGQPSTDTQYF. For the CDR3, the DNA is TGTGCCAGCAGCTTGTTGGGACAGCCTAGCACAGATACGCAGTATTTT. Supplemented by reference TRBV13 and TRBJ2-3, the full variable domain reads AAGVIQSPRHLIKEKRETATLKCYPIPRHDTVYWYQQGPGQDPQFLISFYEKMQSDKGSIPDRFSAQQFSDYHSELNMSSLELGDSALYFCASSLLGQPSTDTQYFGPGTRLTVL.

This clonotype was seen repeatedly, ten times or more. This chain connects TRBV27 to TRBJ2-1; perhaps TRBD2 as D (6 bases). Germline CDR1 is MNHEY and CDR2 is SMNVEV (reference sequence). V lost 0 bases and J lost 10, with 16 bases in between. The CDR3 is made up of 15 amino acids. In DNA form, the CDR3 reads TGTGCCAGCAGTTTATCGAGGAGGGTGGTCGGGGAGCAGTTCTTC. Its translation is CASSLSRRVVGEQFF.

This clonotype was seen only a few times. The J gene is TRBJ2-1, the V gene TRBV28; D ambiguous. Trimming pared 4 bases from V and 5 bases from J, leaving 9 bases between. Per germline, CDR1 MDHEN and CDR2 SYDVKM. CDR3 length: 13 amino acids. DNA of the CDR3: TGTGCCAGCAGTTGGGGTCTTGACAATGAGCAGTTCTTC. Its protein is CASSWGLDNEQFF.

As to this clonotype: A read error may be the cause here, since a much bigger clone is one base away. The chain joins TRBV13 to TRBJ1-1, with 7 bases matching TRBD1. CDR3 length: 14 residues. From germline, CDR1 is PRHDT and CDR2 FYEKMQ (reference sequence). The CDR3 nucleotides read TGTGTCAGCAGCTTCCGGGACAGACCCACTGAAGCTTTCTTT. Amino acids: CVSSFRDRPTEAFF.

The chain has TRBV6-5 and TRBJ2-5; D is uncertain. V lost 4 bases, J lost 1 base, and 7 bases lay in between. The CDR3 sequence is 13 residues long. CDR1 is MNHEY, CDR2 SVGAGI, per germline. The CDR3 DNA follows: TGTGCCAGCAGTTCTACGACCCAAGAGACCCAGTACTTC. Its translation is CASSSTTQETQYF.

This clonotype was seen more than once but under ten times. As DNA, the CDR3 is TGTGCCAGCAGAACCCTCGGGCAGGGGCAGTTCTTC. Translation: CASRTLGQGQFF. This rearrangement joins TRBV12-3 or TRBV12-4 to TRBJ2-1; a possible D gene is TRBD1 (5 bases). V gave up 6 bases and J gave up 12 bases, with 15 bases separating them. The CDR3 consists of 12 residues.

The chain joins TRBV29-1 to TRBJ2-5, with TRBD1 identical over 9 bases. V trimming: 4 bases; J trimming: 5 bases; junction bases outside the gene matches: 8. The germline CDR1 and CDR2 sequences are SQVTM and ANQGSEA. This CDR3 region has 14 residues. The CDR3 bases are TGCAGCGTTGTCCCGGGACAGGGCTCCGAGACCCAGTACTTC. The encoded protein is CSVVPGQGSETQYF.

In its sample, this clonotype was seen a few times. The CDR3 bases are TGCGCCAGCAGCTCGACAGGGGAGAGGAGAGAGACCCAGTACTTC. Its protein is CASSSTGERRETQYF. The V and J genes are TRBV5-1 and TRBJ2-5; 8 positions match TRBD1. CDR1 is SGHRS, CDR2 YFSETQ, per germline. V was pared by 3 bases and J by 4 bases, with 8 bases of the junction left unmatched. The CDR3 is made up of 15 amino acids.

The V and J genes are TRBV18 and TRBJ1-3; no firm D call. Trimming removed 3 bases from V and 8 bases from J, with 8 bases in between. Germline assignment: CDR1 KGHSH and CDR2 LQKENI. This CDR3 region has 12 residues. The CDR3 nucleotides read TGTGCCAGCTCACCCGACCGGGACACCATATATTTT. Translated: CASSPDRDTIYF.

Written as DNA, the CDR3 is TGTGCCAGCAGTTACGACGGCTATGGCTACACCTTC. Protein: CASSYDGYGYTF. The chain combines TRBV6-2 or TRBV6-3 with TRBJ1-2; no reliable D call. CDR3 length: 12 amino acids. Per germline, CDR1 MNHEY and CDR2 SVGEGT. Trimming removed 2 bases from V and 4 bases from J, with 5 bases in between.